The next 31 T cell receptor beta chains were all read from a single sample in a study of radiation and T cells in renal cell carcinoma. Produced via immunoSEQ multiplex PCR; TCRdb's table is partial and in-frame only. The repertoire includes 130,000 to 150,000 clones, about 85% of them detected once, and roughly 4% sits in the top ten. Documented time point: baseline pretreatment blood. The treatment here: 15 Gy SBRT to primary tumor, nephrectomy 4 weeks later. Material: blood, obtained from a patient whose treatment included radiotherapy and nephrectomy. These receptor sequences come from a woman in her seventies with renal cell carcinoma.

The chain joins TRBV27 to TRBJ2-1; D gene uncertain. Germline CDR1 and CDR2: MNHEY and SMNVEV (reference sequence). The length of the CDR3 is 13 residues. V lost 2 bases to trimming and J lost 4 bases, with 6 bases between them. CDR3 in amino acids: CASSLLGYNEQFF. CDR3 DNA: TGTGCCAGCAGTTTACTGGGGTACAATGAGCAGTTCTTC.

The rearrangement uses TRBV30 and TRBJ1-2; D unclear. Trimming removed 6 bases from V and 1 base from J, with 9 bases in between. CDR1 is GTSNPN and CDR2 is SVGIG in the germline V gene (reference sequence). The CDR3 has 12 residues. The CDR3 sequence is CACSRSNYGYTF. CDR3 DNA sequence: TGTGCCTGCAGTAGGAGTAACTATGGCTACACCTTC. Filled out from reference TRBV30 and TRBJ1-2, the complete variable domain reads SQTIHQWPATLVQPVGSPLSLECTVEGTSNPNLYWYRQAAGRGLQLLFYSVGIGQISSEVPQNLSASRPQDRQFILSSKKLLLSDSGFYLCACSRSNYGYTFGSGTRLTVV.

The rearrangement joins TRBV10-2 to TRBJ2-1, with a possible D match to TRBD2 (5 bases). The ends were cut back, 3 bases at V and 2 bases at J, with 11 bases in the middle. Germline CDR1 reads WSHSY; CDR2 reads SAAADI. This CDR3 region has 15 residues. The CDR3 DNA sequence: TGCGCCAGCAGTGATCGGAGGTACCCCTACAATGAGCAGTTCTTC. This gives the protein CASSDRRYPYNEQFF.

The chain combines TRBV7-2 with TRBJ1-6, with 8 bases fitting TRBD1. The germline V gene encodes CDR1 SGHTA and CDR2 FQGNSA. The V and J ends lost 10 bases and 7 bases, in that order; junction bases with no gene match: 6. This CDR3 spans 13 amino acids. CDR3 sequence (DNA): TGTGCCATAGCGACAGGGGTAAATTCACCCCTCCACTTT. Its translation is CAIATGVNSPLHF. The full variable domain, its missing parts supplied by reference TRBV7-2 and TRBJ1-6, is GAGVSQSPSNKVTEKGKDVELRCDPISGHTALYWYRQSLGQGLEFLIYFQGNSAPDKSGLPSDRFSAERTGGSVSTLTIQRTQQEDSAVYLCAIATGVNSPLHFGNGTRLTVT.

The chain links TRBV18 to TRBJ1-3, with D perhaps matching TRBD1 (6 bases). V was cut by 2 bases and J by 0 bases, with 11 bases left in between. The CDR3 sequence is 16 residues long. CDR1 is KGHSH and CDR2 is LQKENI in the germline V gene. In DNA, the CDR3 is TGTGCCAGCTCACCAAAGACAGGTAGCTCTGGAAACACCATATATTTT. Translating it yields CASSPKTGSSGNTIYF.

The chain couples TRBV6-4 to TRBJ2-4; D remains ambiguous. This CDR3 region has 14 residues. Trimming pared 6 bases from V and 0 bases from J, leaving 9 bases between. Germline V lookup: CDR1 MRHNA, CDR2 SNTAGT. The DNA of the CDR3 is TGTGCCAGCAGGCAGGATCAAGCCAAAAACATTCAGTACTTC. It yields the protein CASRQDQAKNIQYF.

V is TRBV28 and J is TRBJ2-1; 8 bases align to TRBD2. Germline CDR1 reads MDHEN; CDR2 reads SYDVKM. V lost 8 bases to trimming and J lost 0 bases; unmatched junction nucleotides: 3. CDR3 length: 14 residues. The CDR3 spells CASYSGTSYNEQFF. CDR3 DNA: TGTGCCAGCTATAGCGGGACCTCCTACAATGAGCAGTTCTTC.

As regards this clone: This same CDR3 is encoded by further DNA sequences in the sample. The chain recombines TRBV5-1 with TRBJ2-1; 7 bases agree with TRBD2. V was pared by 2 bases and J by 3 bases, with 2 bases of the junction left unmatched. This CDR3 spans 14 amino acids. CDR1 is SGHRS, CDR2 YFSETQ, per germline. CDR3 DNA: TGCGCCAGCAGCTTAGGCGGGGGCTACAATGAGCAGTTCTTC. Its translation is CASSLGGGYNEQFF.

The chain employs TRBV6-1 and TRBJ1-2; D gene ambiguous. The V gene lost 3 bases and the J gene lost 2 bases, with 19 bases spanning the gap. The CDR3 contains 17 residues. CDR1 and CDR2 (germline): MNHNS, SASEGT. The CDR3, as DNA: TGTGCCAGCAGTGATCAGACATGGTTAGGATTGAACTATGGCTACACCTTC. Translating it yields CASSDQTWLGLNYGYTF.

V and J are TRBV6-4 and TRBJ1-2; 8 bases match TRBD1. The junction had 6 bases not matched to a gene; V was cut back by 6 bases and J by 6 bases. Germline V gives CDR1 MRHNA, CDR2 SNTAGT. The CDR3 is 13 residues long. Here the CDR3 reads CASRATGAHGYTF. The DNA of the CDR3 is TGTGCCAGCAGAGCGACAGGGGCCCATGGCTACACCTTC.

The chain uses TRBV5-5 and TRBJ2-7; no clear D. Between the trimmed V and J ends, which lost 4 bases and 2 bases, there was a span of 10 bases. This CDR3 is built from 13 residues. The germline gives CDR1 SGHKS, CDR2 YYEKEE (reference sequence). CDR3 sequence: CASSRYPTYEQYF. DNA of the CDR3: TGTGCCAGCAGCAGGTACCCTACCTACGAGCAGTACTTC.

V is TRBV5-4 and J is TRBJ2-7, with D possibly TRBD2 on 6 matching bases. Germline CDR1 SGHNT, CDR2 YYREEE (reference sequence). The CDR3 consists of 13 residues. The germline V and J ends were trimmed by 1 base and 3 bases, with 8 bases remaining between them. The CDR3 bases are TGTGCCAGCAGCTTGCCCGGGGGCTACGAGCAGTACTTC. Residues: CASSLPGGYEQYF.

The chain is built from TRBV19 and TRBJ1-1, with D uncertain. V shed 7 bases and J shed 4 bases, with 7 bases lying between them. In germline, CDR1 is LNHDA, CDR2 SQIVND (reference sequence). The CDR3 extends over 11 amino acids. Here the CDR3 reads CASKGVTEAFF. For the CDR3, the DNA is TGTGCCAGTAAAGGCGTCACTGAAGCTTTCTTT.

This clone occurred once. In nucleotides, the CDR3 is TGTGCCTGGAGTCGACCCCTCCCGGGGGAGCTGTTTTTT. Translated: CAWSRPLPGELFF. The V and J genes are TRBV30 and TRBJ2-2; D not certain. This CDR3 contains 13 residues. With 2 bases removed from V and 8 bases from J, the gap between germline ends came to 12 bases. Germline V gene sequence: CDR1 GTSNPN, CDR2 SVGIG (reference sequence).

V usage is TRBV30 and J usage is TRBJ2-7; 9 positions agree with TRBD1. The CDR3 has 12 amino acids. Germline loops: CDR1 GTSNPN, CDR2 SVGIG (reference sequence). Unmatched junction bases numbered 3, after V lost 5 bases and J lost 4 bases. This CDR3 is CAWQGQGYEQYF. In DNA form, the CDR3 reads TGTGCCTGGCAGGGACAGGGTTACGAGCAGTACTTC.

In its sample, this clone was seen once. The rearrangement uses TRBV5-4 and TRBJ1-6, with D tentatively TRBD1 (6 bases). The CDR3 runs to 13 residues. CDR1 is SGHNT and CDR2 is YYREEE in the germline V gene (reference sequence). The V end lost 4 bases, the J end lost 14 bases, and 16 bases lay between the germline ends. CDR3 bases: TGTGCCAGCAGCGTCCGGGACACATTCACCCTCCACTTT. Residues: CASSVRDTFTLHF.

CDR3 nucleotides: TGTGCCAGCAGTATACCCCCGGAATGGCTCTATGGCTACACCTTC. This translates into CASSIPPEWLYGYTF. The chain uses TRBV6-1 and TRBJ1-2, with D uncertain. The germline CDR1 and CDR2 sequences are MNHNS and SASEGT. V was clipped by 5 bases and J by 4 bases, with 17 bases between them. The CDR3 sequence is 15 residues long.

The chain employs TRBV19 and TRBJ2-2; D is undetermined. V lost 3 bases, J lost 0 bases, and 5 bases lay in between. Germline V gene sequence: CDR1 LNHDA, CDR2 SQIVND (reference sequence). This CDR3 spans 14 amino acids. The CDR3 DNA follows: TGTGCCAGTAGTATCAACGCGAACACCGGGGAGCTGTTTTTT. This translates into CASSINANTGELFF. Supplemented by reference TRBV19 and TRBJ2-2, the full variable domain reads DGGITQSPKYLFRKEGQNVTLSCEQNLNHDAMYWYRQDPGQGLRLIYYSQIVNDFQKGDIAEGYSVSREKKESFPLTVTSAQKNPTAFYLCASSINANTGELFFGEGSRLTVL.

Remarks on this clone: Other DNA sequences in the same sample also yield this CDR3. The CDR3 is CASSESGGSNQPQHF. As DNA, the CDR3 is TGCGCCAGCAGTGAGTCGGGGGGGAGCAATCAGCCCCAGCATTTT. The chain links TRBV10-2 to TRBJ1-5; D possibly corresponds to TRBD1 (5 bases). CDR1 WSHSY and CDR2 SAAADI come from the germline V gene. The CDR3 contains 15 residues. Trimming took off 0 bases at V and 1 base at J, with 7 bases between the two ends.

This clone appeared a single time. CDR3 loop: CASSHSWGRAFF. CDR3 coding DNA: TGCGCCAGCAGCCACTCATGGGGAAGGGCTTTCTTT. V and J are TRBV4-3 and TRBJ1-1; D not resolved. The CDR3 runs to 12 residues. CDR1 is LGHNA, CDR2 YSLEER, per germline. V lost 3 bases and J 11 bases, leaving 13 bases between the germline ends.

The rearrangement links TRBV11-3 to TRBJ1-1; 7 nucleotides match TRBD1. This CDR3 is 14 amino acids long. Germline CDR1 reads SGHNT; CDR2 reads YENEEA. Trimming took 0 bases from V and 4 from J; bases not matched to a gene: 2. CDR3 loop: CASSLEQGGTEAFF. CDR3 DNA sequence: TGTGCCAGCAGCTTAGAGCAGGGGGGCACTGAAGCTTTCTTT.

The V gene is TRBV2, the J gene TRBJ1-1, with D unresolved. CDR1 SNHLY and CDR2 FYNNEI come from the germline V gene. The V end lost 7 bases, the J end lost 10 bases, and 13 bases lay between the germline ends. CDR3 length: 11 amino acids. The CDR3 sequence is CASKLDIPAFF. CDR3 in DNA: TGTGCCAGCAAACTTGACATCCCAGCTTTCTTT.

The chain recombines TRBV6-1 with TRBJ1-4; D possibly corresponds to TRBD1 (5 bases). Germline lookup yields CDR1 MNHNS and CDR2 SASEGT. V was trimmed by 3 bases and J by 7 bases, leaving 12 bases between them. This CDR3 has 14 residues. CDR3 region: CASSERGMGEKLFF. The CDR3 DNA reads as TGTGCCAGCAGTGAGCGGGGCATGGGTGAAAAACTGTTTTTT.

The chain combines TRBV6-1 with TRBJ1-1; TRBD1 might be the D (6 bases). CDR1 MNHNS and CDR2 SASEGT come from the germline V gene. This CDR3 comprises 13 residues. V lost 6 bases and J lost 4, with 12 bases in between. CDR3 sequence: CASRPDSRTEAFF. CDR3 in DNA: TGTGCCAGCAGACCGGACAGCCGCACTGAAGCTTTCTTT.

For this clone: A junction end diverges from the germline sequence, so it may reflect a read error. The chain is built from TRBV25-1 and TRBJ1-5; D call uncertain. Germline assignment: CDR1 MGHDK and CDR2 SYGVNS. The CDR3 runs to 14 residues. The CDR3 loop reads CASSPPDSNQLQHF. The CDR3, as DNA: TGTGCCAGCAGCCCCCCGGATAGCAATCAGCTCCAGCATTTT.

The gene calls are TRBV5-1 and TRBJ1-4; 8 nucleotides match TRBD1. Germline V lookup: CDR1 SGHRS, CDR2 YFSETQ. V lost 4 bases and J lost 8; bases outside the gene matches: 10. The CDR3 covers 15 residues. CDR3 nucleotides: TGCGCCAGCAGCCCGACAGGGGCCCCAAAGGAAAAACTGTTTTTT. This encodes CASSPTGAPKEKLFF.

V is TRBV19 and J is TRBJ1-2; possibly TRBD1 for D (5 bases). The V end was cut by 7 bases, the J end by 5 bases, with 14 bases between. In germline, CDR1 is LNHDA, CDR2 SQIVND (reference sequence). This CDR3 is 13 amino acids long. CDR3 sequence reads: CASTPLAGYGYTF. Written as DNA, the CDR3 is TGTGCCAGTACCCCCCTCGCAGGGTATGGCTACACCTTC.

This chain joins TRBV7-9 and TRBJ2-5; D is perhaps TRBD1 (6 bases). This CDR3 has 11 amino acids. V lost 7 bases and J lost 5, with 8 bases in between. Germline assignment: CDR1 SEHNR and CDR2 FQNEAQ (reference sequence). The CDR3 nucleotides read TGTGCCAGCACCCAGGGGGAGACCCAGTACTTC. It specifies CASTQGETQYF.

The V and J genes are TRBV19 and TRBJ1-2, with TRBD1 matching 8 bases. Germline trimming cut 9 bases from V and 8 bases from J; bases unmatched to any gene: 5. CDR3 length: 11 residues. The germline gives CDR1 LNHDA, CDR2 SQIVND (reference sequence). The CDR3 sequence: CASRTGRGYTF. CDR3 DNA sequence: TGTGCCAGCCGGACAGGGCGAGGCTACACCTTC.

V is TRBV9 and J is TRBJ2-3; TRBD1 aligns across 12 bases. The CDR3 is made up of 16 amino acids. J was trimmed by 4 bases and V by 3 bases; bases with no gene match: 6. Germline-derived CDR1 and CDR2 are SGDLS and YYNGEE. The CDR3 sequence: CASSAGTGGSPDTQYF. The DNA of the CDR3 is TGTGCCAGCAGCGCGGGGACAGGGGGCTCCCCAGATACGCAGTATTTT.

This clone has only one observation. The chain joins TRBV19 to TRBJ1-2; 9 nucleotides align to TRBD1. CDR1 LNHDA and CDR2 SQIVND come from the germline V gene (reference sequence). Germline trimming cut 7 bases from V and 8 bases from J; bases unmatched to any gene: 8. The CDR3 contains 13 residues. CDR3 region: CASNRRTGVGYTF. The CDR3 nucleotides are TGTGCCAGTAACCGGAGGACAGGGGTGGGCTACACCTTC.